The rows below give T cell receptor beta chains drawn from one sample of a study of CD8+ T cells in alopecia areata. The repertoire was sequenced with immunoSEQ multiplex PCR; TCRdb's copy has only in-frame clones and lacks some. This sample has 150,000 to 200,000 clones, with 60% found just once. The sequenced sample was CD4+ T cells sorted from blood, obtained at week 24, from a patient treated with tofacitinib. These receptors originate from a human donor with alopecia areata. Both conserved end residues are part of each CDR3. D genes are given only for firm matches. Clone size is not always given. Where it is, it says once, few, many or a class for expanded clones.

size	V	D	J	length	CDR3	DNA
few	TRBV7-2	TRBD1	TRBJ1-1	16	CASSLLMAGGNTEAFF	TGTGCCAGCAGCTTACTTATGGCAGGGGGGAACACTGAAGCTTTCTTT
.	TRBV29-1	.	TRBJ2-5	13	CSVDRGNQETQYF	TGCAGCGTTGATCGGGGCAACCAAGAGACCCAGTACTTC
.	TRBV30	.	TRBJ1-4	13	CAWGGRFNEKLFF	TGTGCCTGGGGAGGACGGTTTAATGAAAAACTGTTTTTT
.	TRBV27	.	TRBJ1-4	15	CASSLQRGTNEKLFF	TGTGCCAGCAGTTTGCAGAGGGGAACTAATGAAAAACTGTTTTTT
.	TRBV29-1	.	TRBJ1-4	11	CSVAGQTELFF	TGCAGCGTAGCCGGACAGACGGAACTGTTTTTT
.	TRBV9	.	TRBJ2-3	14	CASSTRGPGNTQYF	TGTGCCAGCAGCACCCGGGGTCCAGGCAACACGCAGTATTTT
once	TRBV6-5	.	TRBJ1-2	13	CASSLGLVYGYTF	TGTGCCAGCAGCCTAGGCCTAGTCTATGGCTACACCTTC
once	TRBV7-9	.	TRBJ2-1	15	CASSFEGTSYNEQFF	TGTGCCAGCAGCTTCGAGGGGACCTCCTACAATGAGCAGTTCTTC
.	TRBV7-2	.	TRBJ2-7	14	CASSSWTGSYEQYF	TGTGCCAGCAGCTCGTGGACCGGCTCCTACGAGCAGTACTTC
once	TRBV2	.	TRBJ2-2	11	CASLETGELFF	TGTGCCAGCCTAGAGACCGGGGAGCTGTTTTTT
.	TRBV7-6	TRBD1	TRBJ2-7	15	CASSFFRTGGEEQYF	TGTGCCAGCAGCTTCTTCCGGACAGGGGGAGAGGAGCAGTACTTC
.	TRBV4-3	TRBD1	TRBJ1-5	20	CASSQFLRAPGGAPPQPQHF	TGCGCCAGCAGCCAATTCTTAAGGGCACCAGGGGGAGCCCCCCCCCAGCCCCAGCATTTT
.	TRBV7-9	.	TRBJ1-2	14	CASSPMTGNVGYTF	TGTGCCAGCAGCCCAATGACAGGAAATGTTGGCTACACCTTC
few	TRBV5-1	.	TRBJ2-1	14	CASSLDRGVSEQFF	TGCGCCAGCAGCTTGGATAGGGGGGTGAGTGAGCAGTTCTTC